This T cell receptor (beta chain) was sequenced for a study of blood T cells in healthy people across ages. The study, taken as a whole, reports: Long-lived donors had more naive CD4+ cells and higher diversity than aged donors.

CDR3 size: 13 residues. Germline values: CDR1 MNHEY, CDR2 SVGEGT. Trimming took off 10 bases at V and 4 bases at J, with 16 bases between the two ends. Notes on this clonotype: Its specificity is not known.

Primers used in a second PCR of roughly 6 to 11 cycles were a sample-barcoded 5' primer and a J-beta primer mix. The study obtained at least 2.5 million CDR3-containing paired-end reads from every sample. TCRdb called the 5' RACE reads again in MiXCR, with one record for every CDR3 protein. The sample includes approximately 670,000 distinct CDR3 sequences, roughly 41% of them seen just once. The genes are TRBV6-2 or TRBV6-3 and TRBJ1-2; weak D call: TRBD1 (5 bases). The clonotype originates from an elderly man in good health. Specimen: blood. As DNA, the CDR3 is TGTGCCACTTCGAGGGACGGACTCTATGGCTACACCTTC. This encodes CATSRDGLYGYTF.